These T cell receptor beta chains were read from a single sample in a study of molecular identifiers for immune sequencing clone quantification. TCRdb processed the PCR reads anew with MiXCR; each CDR3 protein has one entry. The profile covers around 89,000 distinct CDR3 sequences, with roughly 20% appearing a single time and about 0.85% taken by the ten largest. Input material: naive CD8+ T cells from blood, with Jurkat cell RNA spiked in. The origin of the receptors is a human donor in good health. Some libraries in this study had Jurkat cell RNA spiked in. Each CDR3 is given with its conserved first and last residue. D genes are given only for firm matches. Part of the rows lack a size; the others show once, few, many or a class for expanded clones.

abundance | j_gene | v_gene | d_gene | CDR3nt | CDR3aa
. | TRBJ2-7 | TRBV5-1 | . | TGCGCCAGCAGACATCCCATCATCGGGACGCAGCAGGTCTACGAGCTGTACTTC | CASRHPIIGTQQVYELYF
many | TRBJ1-4 | TRBV6-5 | TRBD1 | TGTGCCAGCAGTTATGGACAGGTTCCTAATGAAAAACTGTTTTTT | CASSYGQVPNEKLFF
many | TRBJ2-1 | TRBV30 | . | TGTGCCTGGAGTGTACTGGGGGCCCTGCAGTTCTTC | CAWSVLGALQFF
few | TRBJ1-5 | TRBV6-2/TRBV6-3 | . | TGTGCCAGCAGCACAACCGACAGTAATCAGCCCCAGCATTTT | CASSTTDSNQPQHF
many | TRBJ2-2 | TRBV7-9 | TRBD1 | TGTGCCAGCACCCCTGGACAGGGGAGCACCGGGGAGCTGTTTTTT | CASTPGQGSTGELFF
many | TRBJ2-3 | TRBV9 | TRBD2 | TGTGCCAGCAGCGTTAGCGGGGCCGCAGATACGCAGTATTTT | CASSVSGAADTQYF
many | TRBJ1-1 | TRBV9 | TRBD1 | TGTGCCAGCAGCGGACAGGGGCCTGAAGCTTTCTTT | CASSGQGPEAFF
many | TRBJ2-7 | TRBV29-1 | . | TGCAGCGGTTGGGGCAGTGGATACGAGCAGTACTTC | CSGWGSGYEQYF
many | TRBJ1-1 | TRBV6-5 | . | TGTGCCAGCAGTTACTCTTCGAACACTGAAGCTTTCTTT | CASSYSSNTEAFF
many | TRBJ2-7 | TRBV28 | TRBD2 | TGTGCCAGCAGTGGAGGGAGGGCCTACGAGCAGTACTTC | CASSGGRAYEQYF
many | TRBJ2-7 | TRBV21-1 | . | TGTGCCAGCAGCCCGGGACTAGCGAGTCGATACGAGCAGTACTTC | CASSPGLASRYEQYF
. | TRBJ2-3 | TRBV20-1 | TRBD2 | TGCAGTGCTGGACTAGCGGGGGATCCTAGCACAGATACGCAGTATTTT | CSAGLAGDPSTDTQYF
. | TRBJ1-2 | TRBV6-5 | TRBD1 | TGTGCCAGCAGTTACTCGACAGGGGAAGCCTATGGCTACACCTTC | CASSYSTGEAYGYTF
many | TRBJ1-3 | TRBV2 | . | TGTGCCAGCAGTGAGGGTTATGGAAACACCATATATTTT | CASSEGYGNTIYF
once | TRBJ2-1 | TRBV30 | TRBD2 | TGTGTCTGGAGGGGACTAGCGTGGGATGAGCAGTTCTTC | CVWRGLAWDEQFF
many | TRBJ1-1 | TRBV27 | . | TGTGCCAGCAGTTTATCGGGGGAGGGAGGCACTGAAGCTTTCTTT | CASSLSGEGGTEAFF
many | TRBJ2-1 | TRBV11-3 | . | TGTGCCAGCAGCTTGGGACTTACCAATGAGCAGTTCTTC | CASSLGLTNEQFF
many | TRBJ1-1 | TRBV28 | . | TGTGCCAGCAGTTCAAGGGCCAACACAGCTTTCTTT | CASSSRANTAFF
many | TRBJ1-5 | TRBV6-5 | . | TGTGCCAGCAGTTACGGACACGGGTTGCCCCAGCATTTT | CASSYGHGLPQHF
many | TRBJ1-1 | TRBV4-3 | TRBD1 | TGCGCCAGCAGCCAAGAGGGGCAGGGGGCTTGGCACACTGAAGCTTTCTTT | CASSQEGQGAWHTEAFF
many | TRBJ2-1 | TRBV19 | . | TGTGCCAGTAGTATAGGCGGGGCGGAGGAGTTCTTC | CASSIGGAEEFF
many | TRBJ2-1 | TRBV6-5 | . | TGTGCCAGCAGTAATAACCCGACAGTGTATGAGCAGTTCTTC | CASSNNPTVYEQFF
many | TRBJ2-3 | TRBV30 | TRBD2 | TGTGCCTGGAGTGAAACGGGGGGAGATACGCAGTATTTT | CAWSETGGDTQYF
many | TRBJ2-3 | TRBV11-2 | TRBD2 | TGTGCCAGCGGCAGTAGACTAGCGGGATCAGATACGCAGTATTTT | CASGSRLAGSDTQYF
many | TRBJ1-1 | TRBV18 | . | TGTGCCAGCTCACCAGGCGTGAACACTGAAGCTTTCTTT | CASSPGVNTEAFF
many | TRBJ2-7 | TRBV27 | . | TGTGCCAGCACTTGGGCGGGGTCCTACGAGCAGTACTTC | CASTWAGSYEQYF
. | TRBJ2-1 | TRBV12-3/TRBV12-4 | . | TGTGCCAGCAGTTTTCTAGCCCCCAATGAGCAGTTCTTC | CASSFLAPNEQFF
. | TRBJ2-7 | TRBV19 | . | TGTGCCAGTAGTCCAGATGGAGATTCCTACGAGCAGTACTTC | CASSPDGDSYEQYF
many | TRBJ2-7 | TRBV2 | . | TGTGCCAGCACCGCCTCCTTTGCCGGGACCAGAGGTTACGAGCAGTACTTC | CASTASFAGTRGYEQYF
. | TRBJ1-4 | TRBV7-9 | TRBD1 | TGTGCCAGCAGCCCCCTCCCCCGGGACAGGGATGAAAAACTGTTTTTT | CASSPLPRDRDEKLFF
many | TRBJ2-1 | TRBV6-5 | TRBD2 | TGTGCCAGCAGTTACTCATCCCTGGCGGGGGGGCCTGGGAATGAGCAGTTCTTC | CASSYSSLAGGPGNEQFF
many | TRBJ1-5 | TRBV4-3 | . | TGCGCCAGCAGCCCAGGAACAGGCAATCAGCCCCAGCATTTT | CASSPGTGNQPQHF
many | TRBJ1-4 | TRBV4-2 | . | TGTGCCAGCAGCGAACGCGAGGCGGCGGCTAATGAAAAACTGTTTTTT | CASSEREAAANEKLFF
many | TRBJ2-3 | TRBV7-8 | . | TGTGCCAGCAGCTTAAGAACGCCGGGCGATACGCAGTATTTT | CASSLRTPGDTQYF
. | TRBJ1-1 | TRBV29-1 | . | TGCAGCGTTGTAGAGGGGGCTGAAGCTTTCTTT | CSVVEGAEAFF
few | TRBJ2-3 | TRBV6-1 | . | TGTGCCAGCAGTGACTTGTGGGGGACTAGCACAGATACGCAGTATTTT | CASSDLWGTSTDTQYF
many | TRBJ1-1 | TRBV6-2/TRBV6-3 | TRBD1 | TGTGCCAGCACCCTTACAGGGGGCCCGAGCACTGAAGCTTTCTTT | CASTLTGGPSTEAFF
few | TRBJ1-1 | TRBV4-3 | TRBD1 | TGCGCCAGCAGCCAAGATAGGACAGGGTTCGACACTGAAGCTTTCTTT | CASSQDRTGFDTEAFF
many | TRBJ2-2 | TRBV20-1 | TRBD2 | TGCAGTGCTAGAGCGCGTCCGGGGGGAAACACCGGGGAGCTGTTTTTT | CSARARPGGNTGELFF
. | TRBJ2-7 | TRBV27 | . | TGTGCCAGCAGTTTAGCGGGAACTGACTACGAGCAGTACTTC | CASSLAGTDYEQYF
many | TRBJ2-7 | TRBV6-2/TRBV6-3 | TRBD1 | TGTGCCAGCAGTACCGGGACAGGCGTACCCGAGCAGTACTTC | CASSTGTGVPEQYF
many | TRBJ2-2 | TRBV4-1 | TRBD2 | TGCGCCAGCAGCCCGGCCGGACTAGTAACCGGGGAGCTGTTTTTT | CASSPAGLVTGELFF
many | TRBJ1-1 | TRBV6-2/TRBV6-3 | TRBD1 | TGTGCCAGCAGTTACCCAACAGGGGTGAACACTGAAGCTTTCTTT | CASSYPTGVNTEAFF